One and the same sample provided the 24 T cell receptor beta chains below, sequenced in a study of OX40 agonist ivuxolimab in advanced cancers. The table came from immunoSEQ multiplex PCR; TCRdb's copy has only in-frame clones and leaves some out. This sample has around 56,000 clones; about four fifths occur once, and the top ten carry approximately 4.5%. Here the sequenced sample was CD4+ or CD8+ T cells sorted from blood, taken in a trial of the OX40 agonist ivuxolimab. The receptors derive from an adult with an advanced solid tumor such as melanoma, head and neck, liver or kidney cancer.

This clone showed up just once. The chain couples TRBV11-2 to TRBJ1-1; D remains ambiguous. Germline loops: CDR1 SGHAT, CDR2 FQNNGV. Deletions cut 8 bases from V and 6 bases from J, with 19 bases between. The CDR3 totals 14 residues. For the CDR3, the DNA is TGTGCCAGCTCCTTAGTGGGAAGCGGCCCTGAAGCTTTCTTT. It translates to CASSLVGSGPEAFF.

This clone was seen a few times. The chain employs TRBV7-2 and TRBJ2-7, with 8 nucleotides matching TRBD1. The CDR3 consists of 14 residues. Germline values: CDR1 SGHTA, CDR2 FQGNSA. Trimming cost V 5 bases and J 5 bases; bases outside gene matches: 8. The CDR3 bases are TGTGCCAGCAGCGGACAGGGCGATCTGAACGAGCAGTACTTC. Translating gives CASSGQGDLNEQYF.

This rearrangement joins TRBV11-1 to TRBJ2-3; TRBD2 agrees at 11 bases. Trimming cost V 3 bases and J 4 bases; bases outside gene matches: 6. The CDR3 sequence is 16 residues long. The V gene's germline CDR1 is SGHAT and CDR2 FQDESV (reference sequence). CDR3 in DNA: TGTGCCAGCAGCTTCTTTAGCGGGGGGGCCCCAGATACGCAGTATTTT. Protein sequence: CASSFFSGGAPDTQYF.

This CDR3 is CSAGQPNEQFF. CDR3 nucleotides: TGCAGTGCCGGACAGCCGAATGAGCAGTTCTTC. V gene TRBV20-1 combines with J gene TRBJ2-1, with D possibly TRBD1 on 6 matching bases. There are 11 residues in the CDR3. V lost 6 bases and J 7 bases, leaving 10 bases between the germline ends. Germline loops: CDR1 DFQATT, CDR2 SNEGSKA (reference sequence).

The V and J genes are TRBV7-6 and TRBJ2-1; 13 nucleotides line up with TRBD2. The CDR3 is 19 residues long. The V segment lost 5 bases and the J segment 8 bases; nucleotides outside the gene matches: 18. CDR1 is SGHVS, CDR2 FNYEAQ, per germline. The CDR3 DNA reads as TGTGCCAGCAGCGCGATGTCCCCCGGACTAGCGGGAGATATTTATGAGCAGTTCTTC. This sequence encodes CASSAMSPGLAGDIYEQFF. The entire variable domain, with the rest obtained from reference TRBV7-6 and TRBJ2-1, is as follows: GAGVSQSPRYKVTKRGQDVALRCDPISGHVSLYWYRQALGQGPEFLTYFNYEAQQDKSGLPNDRFSAERPEGSISTLTIQRTEQRDSAMYRCASSAMSPGLAGDIYEQFFGPGTRLTVL.

The chain carries TRBV6-1 and TRBJ1-3; no clear D gene. Germline V gene sequence: CDR1 MNHNS, CDR2 SASEGT. This CDR3 comprises 12 residues. V shed 8 bases and J shed 0 bases, with 5 bases lying between them. The CDR3 DNA reads as TGTGCCAGCCACAGCTCTGGAAACACCATATATTTT. Translated: CASHSSGNTIYF.

The genes are TRBV11-3 and TRBJ2-3; 7 nucleotides agree with TRBD1. Germline V lookup: CDR1 SGHNT, CDR2 YENEEA. The CDR3 consists of 14 residues. After removal of 3 bases from V and 0 bases from J, the junction contained 0 bases not matched to a gene. The CDR3 DNA reads TGTGCCAGCAGCTTGGACAGGAGCACAGATACGCAGTATTTT. It encodes CASSLDRSTDTQYF.

CDR3 sequence: CASTHSDGSKNIQYF. CDR3 sequence (DNA): TGTGCCAGCACCCACTCGGATGGGTCCAAAAACATTCAGTACTTC. V gene TRBV9 combines with J gene TRBJ2-4; D is undetermined. The length of the CDR3 is 15 residues. V lost 6 bases and J lost 2, with 15 bases in between. CDR1 is SGDLS, CDR2 YYNGEE, per germline. Filled out from reference TRBV9 and TRBJ2-4, the complete variable domain reads DSGVTQTPKHLITATGQRVTLRCSPRSGDLSVYWYQQSLDQGLQFLIQYYNGEERAKGNILERFSAQQFPDLHSELNLSSLELGDSALYFCASTHSDGSKNIQYFGAGTRLSVL.

V is TRBV5-6 and J is TRBJ2-1; 8 bases line up with TRBD1. Germline CDR1 and CDR2: SGHDT and YYEEEE. With V trimmed by 1 base and J by 4 bases, 7 bases remained unmatched. The CDR3 runs 16 residues. The CDR3 loop is CASSLSDRVSYNEQFF. As DNA, the CDR3 is TGTGCCAGCAGCTTGTCGGACAGGGTTTCGTACAATGAGCAGTTCTTC.

The chain has TRBV5-1 and TRBJ2-3; 13 nucleotides align to TRBD2. J was trimmed by 4 bases and V by 1 base; bases with no gene match: 12. The V gene's germline CDR1 is SGHRS and CDR2 YFSETQ. CDR3 size: 19 residues. CDR3 sequence reads: CASSLSPRTSGRVADTQYF. The DNA of the CDR3 is TGCGCCAGCAGCTTGTCTCCGCGCACTAGCGGGAGGGTGGCAGATACGCAGTATTTT.

The rearrangement joins TRBV28 to TRBJ1-6; D is perhaps TRBD1 (6 bases). CDR3 length: 17 residues. Germline V gene data show CDR1 as MDHEN and CDR2 as SYDVKM. Trimming cost V 1 base and J 7 bases, with 17 bases left between them. The CDR3 DNA reads as TGTGCCAGCAGTTTATTGGCCGGGACAAACGGGAATTCACCCCTCCACTTT. Its protein product is CASSLLAGTNGNSPLHF.

The chain links TRBV11-2 to TRBJ2-7; TRBD1 matches 11 bases. Trimming cost V 5 bases and J 5 bases; bases outside gene matches: 5. Germline V lookup: CDR1 SGHAT, CDR2 FQNNGV. The CDR3 totals 14 residues. CDR3 nucleotide sequence: TGTGCCAGCAGCCTGGACAGGGGGCTACACGAGCAGTACTTC. Amino acid sequence: CASSLDRGLHEQYF.

The V gene is TRBV7-8, the J gene TRBJ2-3, with D hard to call. This CDR3 contains 14 residues. Trimming left V 3 bases short and J 2 bases short, with 9 bases between. Germline CDR1 is SGHVS and CDR2 is FQNEAQ. The CDR3 coding sequence is TGTGCCAGCAGCTTGGGTCGACTCACAGATACGCAGTATTTT. This gives the protein CASSLGRLTDTQYF. Full variable domain (remainder filled in from reference TRBV7-8 and TRBJ2-3): GAGVSQSPRYKVAKRGQDVALRCDPISGHVSLFWYQQALGQGPEFLTYFQNEAQLDKSGLPSDRFFAERPEGSVSTLKIQRTQQEDSAVYLCASSLGRLTDTQYFGPGTRLTVL.

The chain joins TRBV7-9 to TRBJ2-1; D might be TRBD1 or TRBD2, each matching 6 bases. The CDR3 consists of 16 residues. Trimming pared 5 bases from V and 5 bases from J, leaving 19 bases between. In germline, CDR1 is SEHNR, CDR2 FQNEAQ (reference sequence). CDR3 DNA sequence: TGTGCCAGCAGCACCCCCGGGGGCCCTTTGGACAATGAGCAGTTCTTC. This codes for CASSTPGGPLDNEQFF.

This clone was counted once. The chain is built from TRBV9 and TRBJ2-2; D is unclear. Per the germline V gene, CDR1 is SGDLS and CDR2 is YYNGEE. This CDR3 comprises 13 residues. V lost 0 bases to trimming and J lost 2 bases, with 2 bases between them. CDR3 nucleotide sequence: TGTGCCAGCAGCGTAGAAAACACCGGGGAGCTGTTTTTT. This encodes CASSVENTGELFF.

The chain links TRBV6-1 to TRBJ1-2, with 7 nucleotides matching TRBD1. CDR1 and CDR2 (germline): MNHNS, SASEGT. J lost 7 bases, V lost 7 bases, and 9 bases had no gene match. The CDR3 is 13 amino acids. CDR3 nucleotides: TGTGCCAGCACCCTGACAGGGACGGCTGGCTACACCTTC. Protein sequence: CASTLTGTAGYTF.

This clone has a handful of counts. The chain couples TRBV28 to TRBJ2-7; 7 positions agree with TRBD2. Germline values: CDR1 MDHEN, CDR2 SYDVKM. The CDR3 covers 12 residues. Trimming at V came to 10 bases and at J to 3 bases, leaving 6 bases not matched to a gene. CDR3 loop: CATGLADYEQYF. As DNA, the CDR3 is TGTGCCACGGGGCTAGCGGACTACGAGCAGTACTTC.

The CDR3 DNA sequence: TGTGCCAGCGGTCTTGGGGGGACTTCCACAGATACGCAGTATTTT. This encodes CASGLGGTSTDTQYF. This rearrangement joins TRBV28 to TRBJ2-3; the D gene is possibly TRBD2 (6 bases). The ends were cut back, 8 bases at V and 2 bases at J, with 17 bases in the middle. The germline V gene has CDR1 MDHEN and CDR2 SYDVKM. The CDR3 spans 15 residues.

The chain combines TRBV11-2 with TRBJ2-1; 9 positions agree with TRBD2. The CDR3 covers 15 residues. The V segment lost 1 base and the J segment 2 bases; nucleotides outside the gene matches: 0. The germline gives CDR1 SGHAT, CDR2 FQNNGV. The DNA of the CDR3 is TGTGCCAGCAGCTTAGGACTAGCGGCCTACAATGAGCAGTTCTTC. Protein product: CASSLGLAAYNEQFF. Based on the CDR3 plus reference TRBV11-2 and TRBJ2-1, the full variable domain is EAGVAQSPRYKIIEKRQSVAFWCNPISGHATLYWYQQILGQGPKLLIQFQNNGVVDDSQLPKDRFSAERLKGVDSTLKIQPAKLEDSAVYLCASSLGLAAYNEQFFGPGTRLTVL.

The V gene is TRBV7-6, the J gene TRBJ1-6; 11 bases map to TRBD1. The V segment lost 1 base and the J segment 7 bases; nucleotides outside the gene matches: 6. CDR1 is SGHVS, CDR2 FNYEAQ, per germline. This CDR3 is 17 amino acids long. CDR3 DNA: TGTGCCAGCAGCTTAGGCGGGACAGGGGGTAGGAATTCACCCCTCCACTTT. Protein sequence: CASSLGGTGGRNSPLHF.

This clone was seen more than once but under ten times. The V and J genes are TRBV10-3 and TRBJ1-2; D remains unclear. The V end was cut by 9 bases, the J end by 3 bases, with 8 bases between. Germline V gene lookup returns CDR1 ENHRY and CDR2 SYGVKD. The CDR3 sequence is 11 residues long. The CDR3 protein is CAITGDYGYTF. The CDR3, as DNA: TGTGCCATAACGGGTGACTATGGCTACACCTTC.

The chain employs TRBV10-3 and TRBJ2-7; no definite D call. The CDR3 has 14 amino acids. V lost 2 bases to trimming and J lost 5 bases, with 13 bases between them. Germline assignment: CDR1 ENHRY and CDR2 SYGVKD. The CDR3 here is CAISEGPVSNEQYF. The CDR3 DNA reads TGTGCCATCAGTGAGGGGCCGGTTTCCAACGAGCAGTACTTC.

This sequence joins TRBV4-1 and TRBJ2-7; possible D gene TRBD1, 6 bases. CDR3 length: 15 amino acids. The germline CDR1 and CDR2 sequences are MGHRA and YSYEKL. The V end was cut by 0 bases, the J end by 1 base, with 10 bases between. CDR3 in amino acids: CASSQDHRESYEQYF. CDR3 nucleotides: TGCGCCAGCAGCCAAGATCACAGGGAATCCTACGAGCAGTACTTC.

The CDR3 here is CASSQPGLAGPTDTQYF. CDR3 sequence (DNA): TGTGCCAGCAGTCAACCCGGACTAGCGGGACCCACAGATACGCAGTATTTT. V is TRBV27 and J is TRBJ2-3, with 12 bases fitting TRBD2. Germline V lookup: CDR1 MNHEY, CDR2 SMNVEV (reference sequence). CDR3 length: 17 amino acids. After removal of 5 bases from V and 2 bases from J, the junction contained 8 bases not matched to a gene.